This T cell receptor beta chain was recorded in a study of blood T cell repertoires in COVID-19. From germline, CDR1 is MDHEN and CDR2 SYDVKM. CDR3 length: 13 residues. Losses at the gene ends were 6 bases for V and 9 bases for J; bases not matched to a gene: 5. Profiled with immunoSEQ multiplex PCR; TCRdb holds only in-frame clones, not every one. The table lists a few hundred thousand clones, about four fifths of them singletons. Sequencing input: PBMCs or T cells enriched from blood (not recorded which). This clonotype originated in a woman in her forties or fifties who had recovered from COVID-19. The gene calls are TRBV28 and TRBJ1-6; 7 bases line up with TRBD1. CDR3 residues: CASRTGQASPLHF. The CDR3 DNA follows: TGTGCCAGCAGGACCGGACAGGCTTCACCCCTCCACTTT.